A selection of T cell receptor beta chains follows, all from one sample in a study of T-cell reconstitution after alpha-beta-depleted transplantation in children. TCRdb itself ran the PCR reads through MiXCR, one entry per CDR3 protein. Of around 800,000 distinct CDR3 sequences listed, roughly 15% are singletons. Sample: PBMCs, mostly from graft donor cells, taken 360 days after TCRalphabeta/CD19-depleted stem cell transplant. The receptors originated from a male patient younger than 18 who had a stem cell transplant for acute lymphoblastic leukemia, so the T cells may come from the graft donor. CDR3s include the opening cysteine and the closing phenylalanine or tryptophan. Each record gives: J gene, D gene, V gene, clone size, CDR3 DNA, CDR3 protein. D genes are given only for firm matches. Clone size appears in some rows only: once, few, many, or a class for an expanded clone.

>TRBJ2-4|.|TRBV20-1|.
TGCAGTGCCCTGACAGATCCGAGGGACATTCAGTACTTC
CSALTDPRDIQYF
>TRBJ2-4|.|TRBV7-9|.
TGTGCCAGCAGCGGACATCCCGGGGACAACCACCCAAACATTCAGTACTTC
CASSGHPGDNHPNIQYF
>TRBJ2-7|.|TRBV20-1|many
TGCAGTGCTACCAGGGGGGGTAGATCAGACGAGCAGTACTTC
CSATRGGRSDEQYF
>TRBJ2-2|.|TRBV6-1|few
TGTGCCAGCAACGAACCTATCGACTGGTACGGGGAGCTGTTTTTT
CASNEPIDWYGELFF
>TRBJ2-2|.|TRBV13|.
TGTGCCAGCAGCTCAGACAGCTCCCAAGTCGGGGAGCTGTTTTTT
CASSSDSSQVGELFF
>TRBJ1-1|.|TRBV28|.
TGTGCCAGCAGTTTATTTACGGGGTCGAGGAGCGCTGAAGCTTTCTTT
CASSLFTGSRSAEAFF
>TRBJ2-5|.|TRBV7-2|.
TGTGCCAGCAGCGGAGCGGGCAGGCAAGAGACCCAGTACTTC
CASSGAGRQETQYF
>TRBJ1-1|.|TRBV11-2|few
TGTGCCAGCAGACACACCCAAGAAGGGGGTCCGGCTTTCTTT
CASRHTQEGGPAFF
>TRBJ2-2|.|TRBV11-1|.
TGTGCCAGCAGCCTTCCCCGGGAGTCGGACGGGGAGCTGTTTTTT
CASSLPRESDGELFF
>TRBJ2-2|.|TRBV5-1|many
TGCGCCAGCAGCTTGGAGCGCAGCTACACCGGGGAGCTGTTTTTT
CASSLERSYTGELFF
>TRBJ1-2|TRBD1|TRBV5-1|.
TGCGCCAGCAGCTTGGCCGGGGACAGACCTTTCTATGGCTACACCTTC
CASSLAGDRPFYGYTF
>TRBJ2-1|.|TRBV7-9|.
TGTGCCAGCAGCTCCTACCGGGATATGAAGCAGTTCTTC
CASSSYRDMKQFF
>TRBJ2-7|.|TRBV6-6|.
TGTGCCAGCAGTTACTCTGCGGACTACGAGCAGTACTTC
CASSYSADYEQYF
>TRBJ2-1|.|TRBV6-5|few
TGTGCCAGCAGGCCCCAACTAGTATTTGAGCAGTTCTTC
CASRPQLVFEQFF
>TRBJ1-3|.|TRBV18|few
TGTGCCAGCTCACCTCTCTCGGACACCATATATTTT
CASSPLSDTIYF
>TRBJ2-1|TRBD2|TRBV20-1|.
TGCAGTGCTAGAGAGGGAGTAGCGGGAGCCAATGAGCAGTTCTTC
CSAREGVAGANEQFF
>TRBJ2-3|TRBD1|TRBV5-1|.
TGCGCCAGCAGACCCCGGGACAGGGGGATTCCAGATACGCAGTATTTT
CASRPRDRGIPDTQYF
>TRBJ2-2|.|TRBV5-1|few
TGCGCCAGCAGCTTTCACCCGGGACTGAACACCGGGGAGCTGTTTTTT
CASSFHPGLNTGELFF
>TRBJ2-1|TRBD2|TRBV5-1|many
TGCGCCAGCAGCTATCGACTAGCGGACAATGAGCAGTTCTTC
CASSYRLADNEQFF
>TRBJ2-5|.|TRBV5-1|.
TGCGCCAGCAGCCCGGGGGTGACCCAGTACTTC
CASSPGVTQYF
>TRBJ2-7|.|TRBV10-3|.
TGTGCCATCAGTGCCCTTGGGTACGAGCAGTACTTC
CAISALGYEQYF
>TRBJ2-5|.|TRBV10-3|.
TGTGCCATCAGTGAATTGGGGGCAGGGGAGACCCAGTACTTC
CAISELGAGETQYF
>TRBJ2-1|.|TRBV2|.
TGTGCCAGCAGTGCCGTGACCCTCCGGGGAAGTGAGCAGTTCTTC
CASSAVTLRGSEQFF
>TRBJ2-5|TRBD2|TRBV5-1|.
TGCGCCAGCGCGAAACATGGGGGGGTCCAAGAGACCCAGTACTTC
CASAKHGGVQETQYF
>TRBJ1-3|.|TRBV12-3/TRBV12-4|few
TGTGCCAGCAGTTTCCCTTTGGACAGCTCCGGAAACACCATATATTTT
CASSFPLDSSGNTIYF
>TRBJ2-5|TRBD2|TRBV11-2|.
TGTGCCAGCAGCCAAGTGGGAGGGACGGAGACCCAGTACTTC
CASSQVGGTETQYF
>TRBJ1-5|.|TRBV29-1|once
TGCAGCGTTGAAGTGAGAGCCCAGCCCCAGCATTTT
CSVEVRAQPQHF
>TRBJ2-2|.|TRBV5-1|.
TGCGCCAGCAGCTTGAATTCCGCGAACACCGGGGAGCTGTTTTTT
CASSLNSANTGELFF
>TRBJ2-1|.|TRBV4-1|.
TGCGCCAGCAGCCAAGAACCTCTACGAGGGACGATCCCCTACAATGAGCAGTTCTTC
CASSQEPLRGTIPYNEQFF
>TRBJ2-7|TRBD2|TRBV12-3/TRBV12-4|few
TGTGCCAGCAGTGCCCCGGGCGGGAGTTCCTACGAGCAGTACTTC
CASSAPGGSSYEQYF
>TRBJ1-1|.|TRBV4-1|.
TGCGCCAGCAGCCAACTCCTTCCTCTGGGCCGGGTCGGTGAAGCTTTCTTT
CASSQLLPLGRVGEAFF
>TRBJ1-2|.|TRBV15|few
TGTGCCACCAGCAGAGACAGGGGAGGCCTTCCCCAAGGCTACACCTTC
CATSRDRGGLPQGYTF
>TRBJ2-7|TRBD1|TRBV29-1|few
TGCAGCGTTGCAAGACAGGGGCAGAGCTCCTACGAGCAGTACTTC
CSVARQGQSSYEQYF
>TRBJ2-2|.|TRBV15|few
TGTGCCACCAGCAGAGATGGGGGGCTAGCGGACACCGGGGAGCTGTTTTTT
CATSRDGGLADTGELFF
>TRBJ2-3|.|TRBV5-1|few
TGCGCCAGCAGCTTGGCGACGGGTACGCAGTATTTT
CASSLATGTQYF
>TRBJ2-1|.|TRBV2|.
TGTGCCAGCAGTTATCGCAGGCAGTTCTTC
CASSYRRQFF
>TRBJ2-1|TRBD2|TRBV20-1|once
TGCTGTGCCCGCCTCCTGACAGAGGGACTAGCGGGAGGTCAGGATGAGCAGTTCTTC
CCARLLTEGLAGGQDEQFF
>TRBJ2-7|.|TRBV28|few
TGTGCCAGCAGCCGAGCTCCGGCCTGGTTCTACGAGCAGTACTTC
CASSRAPAWFYEQYF
>TRBJ2-5|TRBD2|TRBV5-1|many
TGCGCCAGCAGCTTGGGGCTAGCGGGAGCTAAGACCCAGTACTTC
CASSLGLAGAKTQYF
>TRBJ2-1|TRBD2|TRBV2|few
TGTGCCAGCAGTGCCCTACTAGCGGCCCTCTACAATGAGCAGTTCTTC
CASSALLAALYNEQFF
>TRBJ1-4|.|TRBV12-3/TRBV12-4|.
TGTGCCAGCAGTTTTGGGGTGAGGGCTAATGAAAAACTGTTTTTT
CASSFGVRANEKLFF
>TRBJ1-2|TRBD1|TRBV12-3/TRBV12-4|many
TGTGCCAGCAGTCCCACCGGGACAGGGAGTTATGGCTACACCTTC
CASSPTGTGSYGYTF
>TRBJ2-2|.|TRBV6-5|few
TGTGCCAGCAGTTACTCGTGGGACACCGGGGAGCTGTTTTTT
CASSYSWDTGELFF
>TRBJ2-6|.|TRBV4-2|few
TGTGCCAGCAGCCAAGATCTTGGGGGGTCTGGGGCCAACGTCCTGACTTTC
CASSQDLGGSGANVLTF
>TRBJ2-3|TRBD1|TRBV5-1|many
TGCGCCAGCAGGCCGGACAGGGGTAGGGCGGATACGCAGTATTTT
CASRPDRGRADTQYF
>TRBJ2-7|.|TRBV5-1|few
TGCGCCAGCAGCTTCCCCCAGGGAAGCTCCTACGAGCAGTACTTC
CASSFPQGSSYEQYF
>TRBJ2-7|.|TRBV4-2|many
TGTGCCAGCAGCCAAACAGGGCGGTACGAGCAGTACTTC
CASSQTGRYEQYF
>TRBJ2-4|.|TRBV5-1|few
TGCGCCAGCAGCCTTCAGGGGCACCGAAACATTCAGTACTTC
CASSLQGHRNIQYF
>TRBJ2-1|.|TRBV19|.
TGTGCCAGTAGTCCCCCCCGTGGGGCGCCTATTCACAATGAGCAGTTCTTC
CASSPPRGAPIHNEQFF
>TRBJ2-7|.|TRBV6-1|.
TGTGCCAGCACCTCACTCGGGCCGAACTACGAGCAGTACTTC
CASTSLGPNYEQYF
>TRBJ2-3|.|TRBV29-1|.
TGCAGCGTTGAACGTTCGGACGTACTCCCCGGGGATACGCAGTATTTT
CSVERSDVLPGDTQYF
>TRBJ2-3|TRBD2|TRBV5-1|once
TGCGCCAGCAGCTTGAAGCGGGGCGCTAGCACAGATACGCAGTATTTT
CASSLKRGASTDTQYF
>TRBJ2-3|TRBD2|TRBV10-1|.
TGCGCCAGCATTACTAGCGGGAGGGCCAGGAGGGATACGCAGTATTTT
CASITSGRARRDTQYF
>TRBJ2-7|TRBD2|TRBV7-8|many
TGTGCCAGCAGCTCAGGACTAGCGGGAAACGAGCAGTACTTC
CASSSGLAGNEQYF
>TRBJ2-1|.|TRBV3-1|.
TGTGCCAGCAGCCAAGATTGGCGACGCGAGCAGTTCTTC
CASSQDWRREQFF
>TRBJ2-7|TRBD1|TRBV4-1|.
TGCGCCAGCAGCCAGTTCTCAAGGGGGCAAGGGGAGCAGTACTTC
CASSQFSRGQGEQYF
>TRBJ2-5|.|TRBV20-1|once
TGCTGTGCTAGAGCCAGGAGGAGGGGGAACCAAGAGACCCAGTACTTC
CCARARRRGNQETQYF
>TRBJ2-3|.|TRBV5-1|.
TGCGCCAGCAGCTGGACGGACTCACGCACAGATACGCAGTATTTT
CASSWTDSRTDTQYF
>TRBJ2-1|.|TRBV29-1|many
TGCAGCGTTGAAGGGGTATCGTACAATGAGCAGTTCTTC
CSVEGVSYNEQFF
>TRBJ2-7|TRBD2|TRBV3-1|few
TGTGCCAGCAGCCTCAGGACTAGCGGGCGCGAGCAGTACTTC
CASSLRTSGREQYF